This TCR beta chain comes out of a study of cytomegalovirus exposure and HLA in healthy donors. On this clone: Its antigen is unknown.

In the PCR, 60 Vbeta and 13 Jbeta primers were used. TCRdb's table, derived via immunoSEQ multiplex PCR, lists solely in-frame clones and lacks some. The sample has some 150,000 clones, 70% to 80% seen once. Study results and caveats: While the bulk of TCR sequences proved rare, some public TCRs turned up in many donors.

The CDR3 totals 15 residues. The germline CDR1 and CDR2 sequences are MNHEY and SVGAGI. Sequenced input: PBMCs. This chain links TRBV6-5 with TRBJ2-5; the match to TRBD2 covers 7 bases. TRBJ2-7 explains the end of the DNA better; the J call may be wrong. The receptor's source is a female donor in good health and CMV-seropositive. The CDR3 here is CASSSLARSSYEQYF. The CDR3 DNA follows: TGTGCCAGCAGCTCACTAGCGAGGAGCTCCTACGAGCAGTACTTC.